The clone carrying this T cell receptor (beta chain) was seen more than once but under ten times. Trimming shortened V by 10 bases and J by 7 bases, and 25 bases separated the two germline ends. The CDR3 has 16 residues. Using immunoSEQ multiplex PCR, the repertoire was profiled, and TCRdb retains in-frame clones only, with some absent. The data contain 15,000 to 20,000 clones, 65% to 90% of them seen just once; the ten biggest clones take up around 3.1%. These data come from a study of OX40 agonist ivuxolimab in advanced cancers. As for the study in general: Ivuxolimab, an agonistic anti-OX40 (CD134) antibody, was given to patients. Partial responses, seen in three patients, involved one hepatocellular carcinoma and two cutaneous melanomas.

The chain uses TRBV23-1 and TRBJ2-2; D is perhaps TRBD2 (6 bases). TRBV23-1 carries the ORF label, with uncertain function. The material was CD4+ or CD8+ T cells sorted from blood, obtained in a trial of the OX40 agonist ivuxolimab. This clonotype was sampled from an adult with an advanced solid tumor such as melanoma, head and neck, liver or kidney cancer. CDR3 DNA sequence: TGCGCCAACCCGAGGGGACTCCCTGGAGGTGGCGGGGAGCTGTTTTTT. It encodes CANPRGLPGGGGELFF.